What follows is one T cell receptor (beta chain) and its context. Its antigen is currently unknown. This sample is part of a study of T-cell reconstitution after alpha-beta-depleted transplantation in children. This CDR3 spans 15 amino acids. Germline V gene sequence: CDR1 SEHNR, CDR2 FQNEAQ (reference sequence). V was pared by 5 bases and J by 8 bases, with 20 bases between. It was with unique molecular identifiers that the TCRbeta library was prepared. Using its own MiXCR run on the PCR reads, TCRdb lists one record per CDR3 protein. The table includes roughly 790,000 distinct CDR3 sequences, 16% detected once. General study points: Reported findings indicate that, about two months after transplant, alpha-beta T cells came from several hundred expanded clones, which were derived from non-depleted graft cells. Newly made T cells mostly supplied T-cell counts and diversity one year after transplant.

The starting material was PBMCs, mostly from graft donor cells, obtained 360 days after TCRalphabeta/CD19-depleted stem cell transplant. This sequence was found in a male patient aged 10 to 17 who had a stem cell transplant for acute lymphoblastic leukemia, so the T cells may come from the graft donor. This sequence joins TRBV7-9 and TRBJ2-3; tentatively, D is TRBD1 (6 bases). The CDR3 DNA reads TGTGCCAGCAGCCCCGTGGGGACATTAGTAGGTACGCAGTATTTT. Its protein product is CASSPVGTLVGTQYF.